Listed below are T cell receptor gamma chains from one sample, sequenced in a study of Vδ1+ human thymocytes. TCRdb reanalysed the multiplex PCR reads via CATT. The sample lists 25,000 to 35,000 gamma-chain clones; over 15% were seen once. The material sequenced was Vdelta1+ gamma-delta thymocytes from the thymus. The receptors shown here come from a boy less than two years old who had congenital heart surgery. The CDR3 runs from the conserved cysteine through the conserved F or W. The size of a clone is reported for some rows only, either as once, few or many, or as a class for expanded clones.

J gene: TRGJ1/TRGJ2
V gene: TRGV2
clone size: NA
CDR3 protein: CATWDGRDKLF
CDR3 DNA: TGTGCCACCTGGGACGGGCGTGATAAACTCTTT

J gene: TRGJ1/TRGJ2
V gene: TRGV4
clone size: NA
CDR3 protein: CATWDGILYYKKLF
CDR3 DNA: TGTGCCACCTGGGATGGGATACTTTATTATAAGAAACTCTTT

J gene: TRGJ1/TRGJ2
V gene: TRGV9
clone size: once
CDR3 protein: CALWEVPTPNYYKKLF
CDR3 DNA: TGTGCCTTGTGGGAGGTGCCAACCCCGAATTATTATAAGAAACTCTTT

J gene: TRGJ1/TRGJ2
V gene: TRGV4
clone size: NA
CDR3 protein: CATWDGRAYKKLF
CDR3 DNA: TGTGCCACCTGGGATGGGCGGGCATATAAGAAACTCTTT

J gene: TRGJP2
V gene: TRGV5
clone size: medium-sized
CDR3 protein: CATWDRPGDWIKTF
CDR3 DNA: TGTGCCACCTGGGACAGGCCGGGTGATTGGATCAAGACGTTT

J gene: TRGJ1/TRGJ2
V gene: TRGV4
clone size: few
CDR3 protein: CATWGGRGYKKLF
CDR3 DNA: TGTGCCACCTGGGGTGGGCGAGGTTATAAGAAACTCTTT

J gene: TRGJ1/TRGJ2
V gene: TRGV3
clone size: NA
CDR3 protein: CATWDRQGWDYYKKLF
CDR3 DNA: TGTGCCACCTGGGACAGGCAGGGATGGGATTATTATAAGAAACTCTTT

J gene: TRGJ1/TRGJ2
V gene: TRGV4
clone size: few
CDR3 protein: CATWDWDYYKKLF
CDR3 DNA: TGTGCCACCTGGGATTGGGATTATTATAAGAAACTCTTT

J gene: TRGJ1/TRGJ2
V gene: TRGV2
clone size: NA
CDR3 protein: CATWDGPGFKPPKNYYKKLF
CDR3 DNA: TGTGCCACCTGGGATGGGCCTGGATTTAAGCCCCCGAAGAATTATTATAAGAAACTCTTT

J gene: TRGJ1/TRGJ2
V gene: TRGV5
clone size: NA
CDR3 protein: CATWGSKKLF
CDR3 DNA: TGTGCCACCTGGGGTTCTAAGAAACTCTTT

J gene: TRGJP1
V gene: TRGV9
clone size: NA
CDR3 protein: CALWEVRGCTGWFKIF
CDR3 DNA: TGTGCCTTGTGGGAGGTGCGTGGGTGCACTGGTTGGTTCAAGATATTT

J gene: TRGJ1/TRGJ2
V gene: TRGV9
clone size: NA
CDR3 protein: CALWDLSRGYYKKLF
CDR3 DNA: TGTGCCTTGTGGGATCTTTCCAGGGGGTATTATAAGAAACTCTTT

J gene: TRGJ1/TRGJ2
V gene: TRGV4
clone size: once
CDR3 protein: CATWDFWNYYKKLF
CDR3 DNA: TGTGCCACCTGGGATTTTTGGAATTATTATAAGAAACTCTTT

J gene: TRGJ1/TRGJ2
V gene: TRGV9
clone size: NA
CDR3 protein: CALWEHPNYYKKLF
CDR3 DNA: TGTGCCTTGTGGGAGCACCCTAATTATTATAAGAAACTCTTT

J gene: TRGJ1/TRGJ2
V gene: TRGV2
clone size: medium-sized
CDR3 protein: CATWEGYKKLF
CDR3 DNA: TGTGCCACCTGGGAAGGATATAAGAAACTCTTT

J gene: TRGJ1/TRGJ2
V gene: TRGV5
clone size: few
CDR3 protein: CATWDRPGTNYYKKLF
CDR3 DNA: TGTGCCACCTGGGACAGGCCAGGGACGAATTATTATAAGAAACTCTTT

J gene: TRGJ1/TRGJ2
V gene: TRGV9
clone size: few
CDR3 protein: CALWEVRGKKLF
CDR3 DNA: TGTGCCTTGTGGGAGGTGCGGGGCAAGAAACTCTTT

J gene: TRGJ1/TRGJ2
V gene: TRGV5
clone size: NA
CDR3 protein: CATWDRHVKKLF
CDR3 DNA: TGTGCCACCTGGGACAGGCACGTGAAGAAACTCTTT

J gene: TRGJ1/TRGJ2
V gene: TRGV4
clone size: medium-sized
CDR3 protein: CATWDGNKKLF
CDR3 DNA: TGTGCCACCTGGGATGGCAATAAGAAACTCTTT

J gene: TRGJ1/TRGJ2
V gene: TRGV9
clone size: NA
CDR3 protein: CALWEVHPSYYKKLF
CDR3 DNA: TGTGCCTTGTGGGAGGTGCATCCAAGTTATTATAAGAAACTCTTT

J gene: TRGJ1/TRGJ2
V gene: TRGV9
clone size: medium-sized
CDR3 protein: CALWEVQYYKKLF
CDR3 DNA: TGTGCCTTGTGGGAGGTGCAGTATTATAAGAAACTCTTT